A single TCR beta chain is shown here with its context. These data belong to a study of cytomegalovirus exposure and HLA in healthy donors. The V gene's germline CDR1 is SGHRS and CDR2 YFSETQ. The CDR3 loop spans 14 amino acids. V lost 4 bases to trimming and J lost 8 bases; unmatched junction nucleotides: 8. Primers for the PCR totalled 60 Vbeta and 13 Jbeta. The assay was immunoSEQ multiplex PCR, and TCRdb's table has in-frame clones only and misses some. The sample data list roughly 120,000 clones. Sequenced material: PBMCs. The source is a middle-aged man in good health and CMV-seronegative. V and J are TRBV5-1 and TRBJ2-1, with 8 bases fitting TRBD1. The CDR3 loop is CASSLGQGGDEQFF. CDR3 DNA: TGCGCCAGCAGCCTAGGACAGGGAGGCGATGAGCAGTTCTTC.